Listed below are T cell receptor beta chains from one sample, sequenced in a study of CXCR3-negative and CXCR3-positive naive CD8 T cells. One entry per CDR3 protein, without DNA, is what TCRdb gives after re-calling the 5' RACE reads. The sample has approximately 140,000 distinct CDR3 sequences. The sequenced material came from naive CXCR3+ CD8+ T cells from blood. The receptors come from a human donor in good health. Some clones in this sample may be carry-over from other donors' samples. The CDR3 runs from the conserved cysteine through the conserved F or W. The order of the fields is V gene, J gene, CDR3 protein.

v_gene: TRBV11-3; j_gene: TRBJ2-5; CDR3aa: CASTDSGQGEETQYF
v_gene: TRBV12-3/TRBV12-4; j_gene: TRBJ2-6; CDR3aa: CASSLGEALTF
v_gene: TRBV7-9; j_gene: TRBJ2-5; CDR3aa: CASSPGTVPARETQYF
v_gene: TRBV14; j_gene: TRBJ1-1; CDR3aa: CASSQTGPRPRMNTEAFF
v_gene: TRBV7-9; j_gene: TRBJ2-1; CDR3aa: CASSLWAGRSSSYNEQFF
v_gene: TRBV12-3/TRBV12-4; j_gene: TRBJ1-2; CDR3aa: CASSTRIRGPNYGYTF
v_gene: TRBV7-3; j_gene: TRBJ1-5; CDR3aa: CASSLRQVLFDQPQHF
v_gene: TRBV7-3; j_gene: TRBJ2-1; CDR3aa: CASSHGQGFYNEQFF
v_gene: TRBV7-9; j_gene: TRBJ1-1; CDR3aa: CASSAWTGGGTEAFF
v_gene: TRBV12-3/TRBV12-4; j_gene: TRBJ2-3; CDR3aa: CASSLFGLAGNSDTQYF
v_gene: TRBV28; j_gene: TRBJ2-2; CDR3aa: CASRHGTTNTGELFF
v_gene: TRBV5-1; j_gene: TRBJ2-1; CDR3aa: CASSPDSPYNEQFF
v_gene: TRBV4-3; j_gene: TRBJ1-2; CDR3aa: CASSQDRGLKGLDGYTF
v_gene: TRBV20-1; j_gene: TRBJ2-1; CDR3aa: CSARGLDGGLGYNEQFF
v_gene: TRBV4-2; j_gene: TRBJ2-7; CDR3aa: CASSQDRTSYEQYF
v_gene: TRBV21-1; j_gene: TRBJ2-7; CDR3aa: CASSKRQRAYEQYF
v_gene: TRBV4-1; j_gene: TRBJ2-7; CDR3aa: CASSQDGQGGEQYF
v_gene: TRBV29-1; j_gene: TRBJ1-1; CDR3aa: CSVAPGANTEAFF
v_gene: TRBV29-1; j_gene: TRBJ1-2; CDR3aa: CSVVGHGNYGYTF
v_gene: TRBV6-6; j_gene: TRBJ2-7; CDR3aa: CASSPRLGTTSSYEQYF
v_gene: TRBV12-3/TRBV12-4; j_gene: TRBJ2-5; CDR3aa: CASSQLAGGESETQYF
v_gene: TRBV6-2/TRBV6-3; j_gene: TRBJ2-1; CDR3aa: CASSYSISGGNYPYNEQFF
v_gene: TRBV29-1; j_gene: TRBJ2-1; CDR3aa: CSVGETMLGATEQFF
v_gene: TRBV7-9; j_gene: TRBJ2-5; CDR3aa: CASEGLQETQYF
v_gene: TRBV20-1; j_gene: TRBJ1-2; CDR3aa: CSARAYRDRSYGYTF
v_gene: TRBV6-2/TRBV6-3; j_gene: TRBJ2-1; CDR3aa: CASGGLTSYNEQFF
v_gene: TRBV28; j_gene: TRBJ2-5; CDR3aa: CASSFARGAPETQYF
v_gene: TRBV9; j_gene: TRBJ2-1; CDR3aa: CASSVGTRDFYNEQFF
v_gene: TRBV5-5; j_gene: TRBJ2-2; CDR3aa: CASSQHFSGEWAGELFF
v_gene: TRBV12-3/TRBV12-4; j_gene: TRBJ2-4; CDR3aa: CASSFSGEAKNIQYF
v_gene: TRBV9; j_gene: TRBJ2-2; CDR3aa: CASISTGGELFF
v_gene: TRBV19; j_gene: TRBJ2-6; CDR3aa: CASSPRPISGANVLTF
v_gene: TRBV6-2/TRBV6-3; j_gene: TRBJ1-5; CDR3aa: CASTLTVYSNQPQHF
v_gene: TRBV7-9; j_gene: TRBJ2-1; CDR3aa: CATTGVINEQFF
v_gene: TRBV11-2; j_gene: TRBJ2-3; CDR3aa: CASSLVAGLTDTQYF
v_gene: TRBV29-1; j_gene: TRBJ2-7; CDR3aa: CSARIEGKYEQYF
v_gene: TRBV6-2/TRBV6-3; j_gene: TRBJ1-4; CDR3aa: CASSFRQGKLFF
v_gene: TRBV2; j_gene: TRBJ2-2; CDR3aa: CASSVVGQRITGELFF
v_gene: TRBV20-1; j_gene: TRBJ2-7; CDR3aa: CSARDLAGINEQYF
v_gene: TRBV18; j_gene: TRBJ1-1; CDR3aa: CASSLEPGAGKTEAFF
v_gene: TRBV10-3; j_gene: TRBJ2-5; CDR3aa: CAISEGLAGEKETQYF
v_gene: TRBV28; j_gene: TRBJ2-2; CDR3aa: CASSYRDRGVAGELFF
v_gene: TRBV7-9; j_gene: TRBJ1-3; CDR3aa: CASSSGPGEGASGNTIYF
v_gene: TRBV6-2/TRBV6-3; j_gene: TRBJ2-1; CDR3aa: CASSYFGTNNEQFF
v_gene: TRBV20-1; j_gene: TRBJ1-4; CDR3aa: CSAREGTGPNEKLFF
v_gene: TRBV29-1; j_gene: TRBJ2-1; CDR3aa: CSVERDYSSYNEQFF
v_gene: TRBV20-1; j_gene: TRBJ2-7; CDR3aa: CSARGRAGEQYF
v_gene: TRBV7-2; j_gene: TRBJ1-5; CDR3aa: CASSSTGGSNQPQHF
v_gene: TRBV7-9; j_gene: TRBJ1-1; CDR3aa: CASSFYGETEAFF
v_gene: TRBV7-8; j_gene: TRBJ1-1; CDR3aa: CASSPEAQVGRDGTEAFF
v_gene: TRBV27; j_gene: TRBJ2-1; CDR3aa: CASSLRGRLVNEQFF
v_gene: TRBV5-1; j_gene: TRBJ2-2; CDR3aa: CASSLAERGIAGELFF
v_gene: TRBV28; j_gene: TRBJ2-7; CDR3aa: CASSFAQTYEQYF
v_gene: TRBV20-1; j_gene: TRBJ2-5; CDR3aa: CSAPTGAMKTQYF
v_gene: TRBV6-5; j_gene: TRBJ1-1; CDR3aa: CASSWDSDTEAFF